This T cell receptor (beta chain) derives from a study of T cells after yellow fever vaccination. One entry per CDR3 protein, called by TCRdb with MiXCR from the 5' RACE reads. This sample has 350,000 to 550,000 distinct CDR3 sequences, with 18% found just once. This CDR3 region has 15 residues. V was pared by 2 bases and J by 0 bases, with 10 bases between. Germline V gene sequence: CDR1 SNHLY, CDR2 FYNNEI. This material consisted of PBMCs, taken before the yellow fever booster vaccination. The sequence came from a man aged 18 to 29 who received the YFV17D yellow fever vaccine. The chain combines TRBV2 with TRBJ2-5, with D maybe TRBD1 (5 bases). CDR3 region: CASSEYSRDQETQYF. In DNA form, the CDR3 reads TGTGCCAGCAGTGAATATTCCAGGGACCAAGAGACCCAGTACTTC.